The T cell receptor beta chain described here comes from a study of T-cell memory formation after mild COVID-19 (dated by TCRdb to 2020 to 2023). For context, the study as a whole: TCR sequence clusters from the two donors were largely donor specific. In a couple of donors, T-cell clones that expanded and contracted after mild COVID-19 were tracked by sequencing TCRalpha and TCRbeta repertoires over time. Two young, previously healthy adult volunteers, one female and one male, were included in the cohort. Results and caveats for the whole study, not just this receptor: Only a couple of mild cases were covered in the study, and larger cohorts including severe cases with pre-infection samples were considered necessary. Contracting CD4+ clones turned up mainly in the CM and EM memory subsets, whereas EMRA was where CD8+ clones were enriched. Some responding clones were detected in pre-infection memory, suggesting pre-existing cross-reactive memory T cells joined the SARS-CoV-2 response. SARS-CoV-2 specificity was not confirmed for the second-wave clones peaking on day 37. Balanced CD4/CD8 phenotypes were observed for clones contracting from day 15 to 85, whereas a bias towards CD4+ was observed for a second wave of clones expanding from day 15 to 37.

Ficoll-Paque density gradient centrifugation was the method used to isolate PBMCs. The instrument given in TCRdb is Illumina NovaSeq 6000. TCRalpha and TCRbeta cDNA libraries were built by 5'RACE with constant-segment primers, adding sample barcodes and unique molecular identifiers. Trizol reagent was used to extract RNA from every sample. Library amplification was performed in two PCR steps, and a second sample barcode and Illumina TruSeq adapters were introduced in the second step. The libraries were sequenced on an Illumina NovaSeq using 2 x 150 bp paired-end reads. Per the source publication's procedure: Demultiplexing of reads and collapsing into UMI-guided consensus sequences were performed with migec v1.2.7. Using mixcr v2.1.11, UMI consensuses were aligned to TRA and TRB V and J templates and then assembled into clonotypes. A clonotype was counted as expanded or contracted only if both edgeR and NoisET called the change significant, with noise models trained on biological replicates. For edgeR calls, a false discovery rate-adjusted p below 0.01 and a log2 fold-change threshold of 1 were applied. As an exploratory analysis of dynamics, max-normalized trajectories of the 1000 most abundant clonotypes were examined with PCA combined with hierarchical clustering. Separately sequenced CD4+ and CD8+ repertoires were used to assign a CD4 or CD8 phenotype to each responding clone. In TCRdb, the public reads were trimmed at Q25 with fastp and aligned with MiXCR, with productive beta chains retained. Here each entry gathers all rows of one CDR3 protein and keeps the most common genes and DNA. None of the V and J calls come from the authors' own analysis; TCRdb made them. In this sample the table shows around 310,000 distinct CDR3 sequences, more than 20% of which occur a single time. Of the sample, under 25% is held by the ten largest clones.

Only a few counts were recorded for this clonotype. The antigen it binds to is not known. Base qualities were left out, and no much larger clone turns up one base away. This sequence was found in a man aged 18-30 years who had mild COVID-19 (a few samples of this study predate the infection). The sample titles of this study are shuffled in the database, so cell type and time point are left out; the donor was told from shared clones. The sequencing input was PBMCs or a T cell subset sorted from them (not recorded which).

The encoded CDR3 is CASSQNSNTEAFF. The nucleotides read TGCGCCAGCAGCCAAAACTCGAACACTGAAGCTTTCTTT. The sequence joins TRBV4-3 to TRBJ1-1, with the D gene not confidently named. CDR1 LGHNA and CDR2 YSLEER were looked up in the germline V gene. Relative to germline, V is 2 bases shorter and J is 1 base shorter, with 5 bases between their ends. Inclusive of the bounding cysteine and phenylalanine, the CDR3 is 13 residues long. Solely the CDR3 DNA is kept, with 39 bases framed from the first base.